These T cell receptor beta chains were read from a single sample in a study of cytotoxic CD8 clonotypes in ibrutinib-treated CLL. Libraries were prepared by immunoSEQ multiplex PCR; TCRdb keeps only in-frame clonotypes and omits some of them. Of under 200,000 clones listed, approximately 80% are singletons. Sequences were derived from PBMCs, sampled after 24 months of ibrutinib treatment. These receptors came from a human donor with chronic lymphocytic leukemia. The CDR3 runs from the conserved cysteine through the conserved F or W. The order of the fields is V gene, D gene, J gene, clone size, CDR3 protein, CDR3 DNA. D genes are given only for firm matches. The size entry is marked missing in some rows and otherwise reads once, few, many or a size class.

TRBV15	-	TRBJ2-1	-	CATGREQFF	TGTGCCACCGGCCGTGAGCAGTTCTTC
TRBV4-3	TRBD2	TRBJ2-1	-	CASSPETSGYNEQFF	TGCGCCAGCAGCCCTGAGACTAGCGGATACAATGAGCAGTTCTTC
TRBV18	TRBD2	TRBJ2-3	-	CASSPTLIAGGVVDTQYF	TGTGCCAGCTCACCGACGCTGATTGCGGGGGGGGTAGTCGATACGCAGTATTTT
TRBV9	-	TRBJ2-7	-	CASSVALGYEQYF	TGTGCCAGCAGCGTAGCACTAGGCTACGAGCAGTACTTC
TRBV4-3	-	TRBJ2-7	-	CASSQDGAGPPSTYEQYF	TGCGCCAGCAGCCAAGATGGGGCAGGACCGCCTTCTACCTACGAGCAGTACTTC
TRBV7-2	-	TRBJ1-5	-	CASSQGILDQPQHF	TGTGCCAGCAGCCAAGGGATCTTGGATCAGCCCCAGCATTTT
TRBV6-5	-	TRBJ1-4	-	CASSYSLRTPPFF	TGTGCCAGCAGTTATTCACTCCGGACCCCCCCGTTTTTT
TRBV7-2	TRBD1	TRBJ2-2	once	CASSSVIFGQGNTGELFF	TGTGCCAGCAGTTCGGTGATTTTCGGACAGGGGAACACCGGGGAGCTGTTTTTT
TRBV4-2	-	TRBJ1-2	-	CASSPLRRAAGYTF	TGTGCCAGCAGCCCCCTGCGCAGGGCGGCTGGCTACACCTTC
TRBV7-6	TRBD2	TRBJ2-2	-	CASSSPGLAGYTGELFF	TGTGCCAGCAGCTCCCCGGGACTAGCGGGTTACACCGGGGAGCTGTTTTTT
TRBV7-9	TRBD1	TRBJ2-6	-	CASSLRGQGASGANVLTF	TGTGCCAGCAGCCTCAGAGGACAGGGGGCGAGCGGGGCCAACGTCCTGACTTTC
TRBV19	TRBD1	TRBJ1-2	-	CASSIQGARWYGYTF	TGTGCCAGTAGTATCCAGGGGGCACGATGGTATGGCTACACCTTC
TRBV5-1	TRBD2	TRBJ2-3	-	CASSLMASGGSTDTQYF	TGCGCCAGCAGCTTGATGGCTAGCGGGGGGAGCACAGATACGCAGTATTTT
TRBV5-6	-	TRBJ2-1	-	CASSLRGADYNEQFF	TGTGCCAGCAGCTTGCGGGGGGCGGACTACAATGAGCAGTTCTTC
TRBV19	TRBD1	TRBJ1-4	-	CASSIGTGYEKLFF	TGTGCCAGTAGTATCGGGACAGGGTATGAAAAACTGTTTTTT
TRBV5-8	-	TRBJ2-7	once	CASSRGLAESTEQYF	TGTGCCAGCAGCCGTGGGCTAGCAGAAAGTACCGAGCAGTACTTC